This T cell receptor beta chain was found in a study of T-cell reconstitution after alpha-beta-depleted transplantation in children. Unique molecular identifiers were incorporated when the TCRbeta library was constructed. TCRdb re-called the PCR reads with MiXCR, one entry per CDR3 protein. The sample holds about 870,000 distinct CDR3 sequences, less than 20% seen once. On this clonotype: Its antigen is still unknown.

V lost 5 bases, J lost 4 bases, and 7 bases stayed unmatched. This CDR3 has 15 amino acids. Whole-study findings and limits: Where some patients showed high TCRbeta diversity at day 60, it came from recipient T cells and thymic progenitors that had survived. At one year after transplant, newly produced T cells mostly accounted for T-cell counts and diversity. Roughly two months post-transplant, alpha-beta T cells reportedly originated from several hundred graft clones that had expanded.

Material: PBMCs, mostly from graft donor cells, obtained 360 days after TCRalphabeta/CD19-depleted stem cell transplant. This receptor was obtained from a male patient between 5 and 17 years old who had a stem cell transplant for acute lymphoblastic leukemia, so the T cells may come from the graft donor. This sequence joins TRBV12-3 or TRBV12-4 and TRBJ1-5; 8 bases align to TRBD1. CDR3 amino acids: CASSPPRQGNQPQHF. The CDR3 DNA follows: TGTGCCAGCAGTCCACCCCGACAGGGGAATCAGCCCCAGCATTTT.